These 7 T cell receptor beta chains were all obtained from the same sample, sequenced in a study of cytomegalovirus exposure and HLA in healthy donors. The PCR used 60 Vbeta and 13 Jbeta primers. The protocol was immunoSEQ multiplex PCR, while the TCRdb copy is restricted to in-frame clones and leaves out a portion. This table has just over 65,000 clones, approximately 75% appearing once. Sequences were obtained from PBMCs. Every receptor here comes from a human donor in good health.

The V and J genes are TRBV9 and TRBJ2-1, with 8 bases matching TRBD2. The CDR3 sequence is 15 residues long. CDR1 and CDR2 from the germline V gene are SGDLS and YYNGEE. V was pared by 0 bases and J by 4 bases, with 3 bases of the junction left unmatched. Here the CDR3 DNA reads TGTGCCAGCAGCGTAGGGGCTAGCGGGTACAATGAGCAGTTCTTC. Encoded protein: CASSVGASGYNEQFF.

The chain links TRBV7-8 to TRBJ2-3; 7 bases are a match to TRBD2. CDR1 SGHVS and CDR2 FQNEAQ come from the germline V gene. V lost 6 bases, J lost 3 bases, and 6 bases stayed unmatched. The CDR3 sequence is 14 residues long. This chain's CDR3 is CASRTGRDTDTQYF. Here the CDR3 DNA reads TGTGCCAGCAGGACGGGGAGGGATACAGATACGCAGTATTTT.

This chain connects TRBV29-1 to TRBJ2-3; no clear D. Germline V gene sequence: CDR1 SQVTM, CDR2 ANQGSEA. The CDR3 totals 12 residues. Trimming removed 0 bases at V and 4 bases at J, with 5 bases between. CDR3: CSVEEQADTQYF. DNA of the CDR3: TGCAGCGTTGAAGAACAAGCAGATACGCAGTATTTT.

The chain carries TRBV7-2 and TRBJ2-1, with 11 bases identical to TRBD2. The CDR3 is 15 residues long. V trimming: 3 bases; J trimming: 4 bases; junction bases outside the gene matches: 2. CDR1 is SGHTA, CDR2 FQGNSA, per germline. The CDR3 loop is CASSLTSGAYNEQFF. For the CDR3, the DNA is TGTGCCAGCAGCTTGACTAGCGGGGCATACAATGAGCAGTTCTTC.

The V and J genes are TRBV7-2 and TRBJ2-2; no definite D call. V was pared by 2 bases and J by 2 bases, with 6 bases between. This CDR3 is built from 14 residues. Germline V lookup: CDR1 SGHTA, CDR2 FQGNSA. CDR3 DNA sequence: TGTGCCAGCAGCTTAACAGACAACACCGGGGAGCTGTTTTTT. Translating gives CASSLTDNTGELFF.

The chain employs TRBV5-3 and TRBJ2-5, with TRBD2 identical over 11 bases. TRBV5-3 is an ORF for which the function is uncertain. V gave up 0 bases and J gave up 1 base; unmatched junction bases: 2. The CDR3 spans 16 residues. CDR3 nucleotide sequence: TGTGCCAGAAGCTTGGCAACTAGCGGGGGCCAAGAGACCCAGTACTTC. It translates to CARSLATSGGQETQYF.

The genes are TRBV7-9 and TRBJ2-3; TRBD2 is a possible D gene (6 bases). The V gene's germline CDR1 is SEHNR and CDR2 FQNEAQ (reference sequence). The CDR3 is 13 residues long. The V end lost 5 bases, the J end lost 6 bases, and 12 bases lay between the germline ends. CDR3 coding DNA: TGTGCCAGCAGCCGGGACTTCGCGGATACGCAGTATTTT. Translation gives CASSRDFADTQYF.